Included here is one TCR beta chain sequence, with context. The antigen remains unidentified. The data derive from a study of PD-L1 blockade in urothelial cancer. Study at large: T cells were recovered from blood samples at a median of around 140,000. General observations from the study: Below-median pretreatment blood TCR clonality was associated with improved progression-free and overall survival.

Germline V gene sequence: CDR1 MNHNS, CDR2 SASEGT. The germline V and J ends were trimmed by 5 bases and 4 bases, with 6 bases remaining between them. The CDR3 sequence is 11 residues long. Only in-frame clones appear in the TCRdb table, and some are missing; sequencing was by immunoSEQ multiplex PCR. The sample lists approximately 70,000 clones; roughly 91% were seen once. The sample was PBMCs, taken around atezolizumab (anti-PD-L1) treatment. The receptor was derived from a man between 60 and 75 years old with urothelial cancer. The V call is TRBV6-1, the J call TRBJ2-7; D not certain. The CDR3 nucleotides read TGTGCCAGCAGTTCCAGATACGAGCAGTACTTC. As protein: CASSSRYEQYF.